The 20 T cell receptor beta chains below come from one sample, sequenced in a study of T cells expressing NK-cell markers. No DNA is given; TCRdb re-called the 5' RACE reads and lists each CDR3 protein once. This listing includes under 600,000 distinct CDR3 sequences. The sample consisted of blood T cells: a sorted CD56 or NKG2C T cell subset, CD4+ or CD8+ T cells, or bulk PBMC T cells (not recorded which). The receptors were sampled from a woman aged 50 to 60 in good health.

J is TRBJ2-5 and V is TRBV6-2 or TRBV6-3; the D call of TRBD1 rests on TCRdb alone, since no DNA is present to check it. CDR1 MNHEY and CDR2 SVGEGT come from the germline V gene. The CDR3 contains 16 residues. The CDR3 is CASSRRTGVGQETQYF.

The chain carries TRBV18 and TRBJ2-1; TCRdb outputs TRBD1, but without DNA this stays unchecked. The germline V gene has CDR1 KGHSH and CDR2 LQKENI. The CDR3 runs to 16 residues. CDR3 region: CASSPRELPLSNEQFF.

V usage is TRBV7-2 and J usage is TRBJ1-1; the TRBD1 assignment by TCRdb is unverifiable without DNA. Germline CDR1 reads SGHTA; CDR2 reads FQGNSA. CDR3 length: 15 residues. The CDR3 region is CASSLDRLDNTEAFF.

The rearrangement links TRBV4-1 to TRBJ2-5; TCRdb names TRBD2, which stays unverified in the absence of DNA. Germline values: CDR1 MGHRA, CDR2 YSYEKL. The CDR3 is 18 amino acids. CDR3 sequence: CASSQDRGSERVQETQYF.

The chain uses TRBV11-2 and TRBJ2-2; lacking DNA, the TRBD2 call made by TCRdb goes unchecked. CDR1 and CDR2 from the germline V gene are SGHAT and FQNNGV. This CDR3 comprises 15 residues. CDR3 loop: CASKTSGMGTGELFF.

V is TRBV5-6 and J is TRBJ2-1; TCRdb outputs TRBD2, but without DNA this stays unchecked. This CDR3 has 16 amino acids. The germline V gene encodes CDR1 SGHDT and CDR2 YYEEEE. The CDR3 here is CASSLGGRVSYNEQFF. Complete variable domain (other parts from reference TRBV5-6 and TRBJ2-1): DAGVTQSPTHLIKTRGQQVTLRCSPKSGHDTVSWYQQALGQGPQFIFQYYEEEERQRGNFPDRFSGHQFPNYSSELNVNALLLGDSALYLCASSLGGRVSYNEQFFGPGTRLTVL.

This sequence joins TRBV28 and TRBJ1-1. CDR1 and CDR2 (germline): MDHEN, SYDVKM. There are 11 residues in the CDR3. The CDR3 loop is CASSFRQEAFF. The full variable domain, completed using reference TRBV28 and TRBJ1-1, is DVKVTQSSRYLVKRTGEKVFLECVQDMDHENMFWYRQDPGLGLRLIYFSYDVKMKEKGDIPEGYSVSREKKERFSLILESASTNQTSMYLCASSFRQEAFFGQGTRLTVV.

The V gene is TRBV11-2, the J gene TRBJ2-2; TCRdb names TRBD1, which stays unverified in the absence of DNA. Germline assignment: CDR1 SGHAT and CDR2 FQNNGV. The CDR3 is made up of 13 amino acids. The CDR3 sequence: CASTPRGNGELFF.

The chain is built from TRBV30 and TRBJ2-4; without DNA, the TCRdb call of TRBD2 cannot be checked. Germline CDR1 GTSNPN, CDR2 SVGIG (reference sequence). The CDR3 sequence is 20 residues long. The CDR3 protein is CAWSLIRTSGRILAKNIQYF.

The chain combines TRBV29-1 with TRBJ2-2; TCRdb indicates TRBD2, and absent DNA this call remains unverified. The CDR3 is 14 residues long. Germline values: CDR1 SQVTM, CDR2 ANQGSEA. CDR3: CSAPRRDGAGELFF.

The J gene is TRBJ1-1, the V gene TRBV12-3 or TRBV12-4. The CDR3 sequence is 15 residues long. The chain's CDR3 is CASSFGSGWVAEAFF.

The CDR3 sequence: CATSDSWTSGNEQFF. This chain uses TRBV24-1 with TRBJ2-1; the D gene TCRdb calls, TRBD2, cannot be checked with no DNA. Germline V CDR1 and CDR2: KGHDR, SFDVKD. The length of the CDR3 is 15 residues.

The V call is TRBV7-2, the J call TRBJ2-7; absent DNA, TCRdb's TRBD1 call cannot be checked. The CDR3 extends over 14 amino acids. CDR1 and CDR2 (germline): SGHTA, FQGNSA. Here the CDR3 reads CASSLRQGAREQYF.

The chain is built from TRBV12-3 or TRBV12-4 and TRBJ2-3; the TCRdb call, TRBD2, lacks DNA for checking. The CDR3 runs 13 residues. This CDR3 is CASSGINTDTQYF.

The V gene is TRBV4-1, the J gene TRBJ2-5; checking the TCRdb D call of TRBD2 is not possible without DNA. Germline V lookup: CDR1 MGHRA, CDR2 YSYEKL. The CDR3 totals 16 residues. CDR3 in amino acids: CASSPLVSSGKETQYF.

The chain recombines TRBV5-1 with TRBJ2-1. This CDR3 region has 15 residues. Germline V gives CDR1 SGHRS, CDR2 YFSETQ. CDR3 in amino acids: CASSLERGSYNEQFF.

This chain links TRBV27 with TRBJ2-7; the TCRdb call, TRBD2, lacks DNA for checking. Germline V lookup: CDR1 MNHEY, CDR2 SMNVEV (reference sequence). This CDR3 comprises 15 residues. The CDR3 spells CASSPFLAAPYEQYF.

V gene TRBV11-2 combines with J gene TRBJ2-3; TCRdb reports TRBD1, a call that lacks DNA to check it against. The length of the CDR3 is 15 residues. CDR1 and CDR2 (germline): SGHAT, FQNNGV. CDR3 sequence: CASSLAGTGADTQYF.

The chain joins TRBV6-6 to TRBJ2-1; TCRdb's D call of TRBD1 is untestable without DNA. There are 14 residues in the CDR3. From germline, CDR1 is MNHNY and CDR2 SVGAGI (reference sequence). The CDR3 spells CASRGRELRNEQFF.

The CDR3 reads CASSLEGRAVDTQYF. The chain carries TRBV5-1 and TRBJ2-3; there is no DNA to check the TCRdb D call of TRBD2. There are 15 residues in the CDR3. CDR1 is SGHRS, CDR2 YFSETQ, per germline.